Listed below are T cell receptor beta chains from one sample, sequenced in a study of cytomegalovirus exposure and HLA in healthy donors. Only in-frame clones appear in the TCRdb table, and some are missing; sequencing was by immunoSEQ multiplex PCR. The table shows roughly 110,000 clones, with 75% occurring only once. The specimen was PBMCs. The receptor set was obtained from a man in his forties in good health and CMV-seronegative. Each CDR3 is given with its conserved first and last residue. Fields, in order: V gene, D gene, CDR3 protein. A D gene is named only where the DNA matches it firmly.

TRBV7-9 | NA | CSSSLARASGPSGNTIYF
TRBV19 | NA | CASSTTSTDTQYF
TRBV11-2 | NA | CASSLERDWGELFF
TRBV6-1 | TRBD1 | CASLRTGDRYGYTF
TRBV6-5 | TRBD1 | CASSYRGREAFF
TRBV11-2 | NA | CASSLAGNYGYTF
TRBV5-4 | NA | CASSLDGVRQFF
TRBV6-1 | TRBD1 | CASSWTGKDEAFF
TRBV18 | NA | CASSGSFTDTQYF
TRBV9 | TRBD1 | CASSVTGLDTIYF
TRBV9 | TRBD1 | CASSSSGTGGIDTQYF
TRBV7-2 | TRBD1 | CASSRTTGNGEQYF
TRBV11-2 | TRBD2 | CASSPGLASTGELFF
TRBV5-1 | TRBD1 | CASSLVQGAIAEAFF
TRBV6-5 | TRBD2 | CASTGASGGSYEQYF
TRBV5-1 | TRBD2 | CASSSIPSGGATEQYF
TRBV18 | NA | CASSAGALYEQYF
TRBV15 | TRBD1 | CATSRGTAGANVLTF
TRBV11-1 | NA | CASSLTSRSTDTQYF
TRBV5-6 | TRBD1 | CASSVTGIAAFF
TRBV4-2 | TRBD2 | CASSQVLADTETQYF
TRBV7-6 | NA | CASSLNSRGAGEQYF
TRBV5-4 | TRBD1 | CASSLDRGLTDTQYF
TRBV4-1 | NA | CASSQGTPSWGAFF
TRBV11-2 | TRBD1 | CASSSGTGGLEAFF
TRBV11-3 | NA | CASSSGLGEQYF
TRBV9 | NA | CASSPAVAGEKLFF
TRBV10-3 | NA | CAISESTSSGQPQHF
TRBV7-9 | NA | CASSEIGANYGYTF
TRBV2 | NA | CASSDLSSNQPQHF
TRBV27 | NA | CASSSTAGYGYTF
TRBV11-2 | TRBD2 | CASSLGTSGFYEQYF
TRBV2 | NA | CASSEIVSNTEAFF
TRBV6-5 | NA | CASSRANEKLFF
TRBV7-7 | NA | CATTDLGGSTDTQYF
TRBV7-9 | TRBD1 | CASSQSSGTGSYGYTF
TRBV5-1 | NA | CASSPDSNTEAFF
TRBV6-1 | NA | CAGRTASSYEQYF
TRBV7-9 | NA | CASSLFLRPGLDEQFF
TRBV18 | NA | CASSKTASSYEQYF